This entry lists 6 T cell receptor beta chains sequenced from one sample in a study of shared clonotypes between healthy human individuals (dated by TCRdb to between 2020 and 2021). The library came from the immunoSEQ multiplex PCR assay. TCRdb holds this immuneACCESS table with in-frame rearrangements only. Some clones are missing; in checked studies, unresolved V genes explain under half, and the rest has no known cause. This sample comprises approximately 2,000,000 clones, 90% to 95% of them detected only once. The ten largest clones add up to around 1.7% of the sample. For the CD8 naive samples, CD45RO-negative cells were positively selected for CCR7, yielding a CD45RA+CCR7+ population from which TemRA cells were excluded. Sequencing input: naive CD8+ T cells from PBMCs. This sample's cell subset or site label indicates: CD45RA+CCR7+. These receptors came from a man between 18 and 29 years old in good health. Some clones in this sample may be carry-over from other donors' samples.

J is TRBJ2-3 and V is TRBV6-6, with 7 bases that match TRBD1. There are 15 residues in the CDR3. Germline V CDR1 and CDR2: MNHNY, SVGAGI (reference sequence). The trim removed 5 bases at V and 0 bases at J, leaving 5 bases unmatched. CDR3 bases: TGTGCCAGCAGTCCTGGGGGACAGAGCACAGATACGCAGTATTTT. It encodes CASSPGGQSTDTQYF.

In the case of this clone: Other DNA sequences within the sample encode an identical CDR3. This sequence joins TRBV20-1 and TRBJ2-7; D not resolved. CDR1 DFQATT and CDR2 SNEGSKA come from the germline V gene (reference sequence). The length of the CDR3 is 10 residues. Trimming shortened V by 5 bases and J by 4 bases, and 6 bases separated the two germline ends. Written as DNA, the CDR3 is TGCAGTGCTCGCGGTTACGAGCAGTACTTC. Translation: CSARGYEQYF.

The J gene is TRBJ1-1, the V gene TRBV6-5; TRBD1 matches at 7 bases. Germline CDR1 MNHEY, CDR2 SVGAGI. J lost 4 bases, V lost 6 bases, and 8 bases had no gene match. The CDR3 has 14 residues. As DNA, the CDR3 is TGTGCCAGCAGCTCCGGGACAGAAATCACTGAAGCTTTCTTT. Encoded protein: CASSSGTEITEAFF.

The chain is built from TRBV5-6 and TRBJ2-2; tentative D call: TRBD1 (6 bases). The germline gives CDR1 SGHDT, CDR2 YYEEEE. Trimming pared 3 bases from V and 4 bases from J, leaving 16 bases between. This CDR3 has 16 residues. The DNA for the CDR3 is TGTGCCAGCAGCTCCCGGACAGCTACTGGCACCGGGGAGCTGTTTTTT. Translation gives CASSSRTATGTGELFF.

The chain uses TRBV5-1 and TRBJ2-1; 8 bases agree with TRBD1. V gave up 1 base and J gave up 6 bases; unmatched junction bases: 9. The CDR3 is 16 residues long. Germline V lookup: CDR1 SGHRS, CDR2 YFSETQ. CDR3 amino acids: CASSLSVDRAGNEQFF. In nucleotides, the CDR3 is TGCGCCAGCAGCTTGTCGGTGGACAGGGCAGGCAATGAGCAGTTCTTC.

The CDR3 loop is CASSFRISNQPQHF. The CDR3 bases are TGTGCCAGCAGTTTCCGGATTAGCAATCAGCCCCAGCATTTT. The J gene is TRBJ1-5, the V gene TRBV28; the D is unclear. This CDR3 comprises 14 residues. V dropped 3 bases and J dropped 0 bases, with 6 bases sitting between them. CDR1 and CDR2 from the germline V gene are MDHEN and SYDVKM.